One sample yielded the 13 T cell receptor beta chains listed below, sequenced in a study of molecular identifiers for immune sequencing clone quantification. TCRdb used MiXCR to reprocess the PCR reads, holding one entry per CDR3 protein. This table holds 75,000 to 100,000 distinct CDR3 sequences, under 20% found once. Sequenced material: naive CD8+ T cells from blood, with Jurkat cell RNA spiked in. Sample subset: FACS-sorted CD8+CD4-CCR7+CD45RA+ naive T cells. All receptors derive from a human donor in good health. Some libraries in this study had Jurkat cell RNA spiked in.

As to this clonotype: Since a much larger clone is just one base distant, this may be a read error. This chain joins TRBV7-7 and TRBJ2-1; no clear D. CDR1 is SSHAT, CDR2 FNYEAQ, per germline (reference sequence). Trimming removed 6 bases at V and 9 bases at J, with 9 bases between. This CDR3 has 11 amino acids. Here the CDR3 DNA reads TGTGCCAGCAGTATAGATGCTGAGCAGTTCTTC. Protein product: CASSIDAEQFF.

In its sample, this clonotype was seen a few times. The rearrangement uses TRBV21-1 and TRBJ2-7. TRBV21-1 is designated a pseudogene. The CDR3 runs 12 residues. DNA for the CDR3: TGTGCCAGCAGCAGCAGGTTCGACGAGCAGTACTTC. It yields the protein CASSSRFDEQYF.

This clonotype showed up just a few times. CDR3: CASSPTGNSGNSPLHF. The DNA of the CDR3 is TGTGCCAGCAGCCCCACAGGGAACTCGGGTAATTCACCCCTCCACTTT. V gene TRBV14 combines with J gene TRBJ1-6, with D maybe TRBD1 (6 bases). Germline CDR1 is SGHDN and CDR2 is FVKESK. V lost 4 bases and J lost 6, with 16 bases in between. This CDR3 has 16 amino acids.

Only a few counts were recorded for this clonotype. Being one base from a much bigger clone, this may be a read error. The chain uses TRBV12-3 or TRBV12-4 and TRBJ2-5, with TRBD1 as a possible D gene (6 bases). The V gene lost 3 bases and the J gene lost 7 bases, with 15 bases spanning the gap. The length of the CDR3 is 14 residues. The CDR3 coding sequence is TGTGCCAGCAGTTTTGTGACAGGAAGAGGGACCCAGTACTTC. It yields the protein CASSFVTGRGTQYF.

This clonotype was counted at least ten times. This chain uses TRBV27 with TRBJ1-1, with D uncertain. Germline V CDR1 and CDR2: MNHEY, SMNVEV (reference sequence). This CDR3 is 13 amino acids long. V lost 2 bases, J lost 1 base, and 5 bases lay in between. The CDR3 reads CASSLLPNTEAFF. The CDR3 region has the DNA TGTGCCAGCAGTTTACTACCGAACACTGAAGCTTTCTTT.

To note about this clonotype: A much larger clone sits a single nucleotide away, making a read error possible. The gene calls are TRBV7-9 and TRBJ2-7; either TRBD1 or TRBD2 may fit D (5 bases each). Germline CDR1 is SEHNR and CDR2 is FQNEAQ (reference sequence). The CDR3 extends over 15 amino acids. The ends were cut back, 2 bases at V and 3 bases at J, with 14 bases in the middle. As DNA, the CDR3 is TGTGCCAGCAGCTTACCCCAGGGAGCAAGCTACGAGCAGTACTTC. It translates to CASSLPQGASYEQYF.

The sample holds a few counts of this clonotype. V gene TRBV4-3 combines with J gene TRBJ2-3, with D possibly matching TRBD1 (6 bases). This CDR3 is 16 amino acids long. Germline assignment: CDR1 LGHNA and CDR2 YSLEER. V dropped 4 bases and J dropped 3 bases, with 17 bases sitting between them. CDR3 in DNA: TGCGCCAGCAGCCCGACCAGGACAGAGGAGACAGATACGCAGTATTTT. It yields the protein CASSPTRTEETDTQYF.

This clonotype was recorded at least ten times. The rearrangement joins TRBV6-6 to TRBJ2-5, with a possible D match to TRBD1 (6 bases). The V gene lost 5 bases and the J gene lost 2 bases, with 6 bases spanning the gap. The CDR3 is 12 residues long. The germline CDR1 and CDR2 sequences are MNHNY and SVGAGI (reference sequence). The CDR3 nucleotides are TGTGCCAGCAGTGGACAGCAAGAGACCCAGTACTTC. Translating it yields CASSGQQETQYF.

V usage is TRBV25-1 and J usage is TRBJ2-1, with TRBD2 matching over 8 bases. From germline, CDR1 is MGHDK and CDR2 SYGVNS. J gave up 9 bases and V 10 bases, and 17 bases lay outside the gene matches. This CDR3 has 15 residues. CDR3 residues: CATRGPGLGIGEQFF. The CDR3 DNA reads as TGTGCCACCAGGGGCCCGGGACTAGGGATCGGTGAGCAGTTCTTC.

This clonotype came up many times. This sequence joins TRBV29-1 and TRBJ1-2; D remains ambiguous. V dropped 4 bases and J dropped 5 bases, with 11 bases sitting between them. The germline gives CDR1 SQVTM, CDR2 ANQGSEA. The CDR3 is made up of 12 amino acids. DNA of the CDR3: TGCAGCGTTGGAGAGGGTAATTATGGCTACACCTTC. Its translation: CSVGEGNYGYTF.

At least ten counts were recorded for this clonotype. V is TRBV28 and J is TRBJ2-7, with unresolved D. This CDR3 has 13 amino acids. V lost 1 base and J lost 5, with 9 bases in between. Germline assignment: CDR1 MDHEN and CDR2 SYDVKM. The CDR3: CASSLSTLDEQYF. CDR3 coding DNA: TGTGCCAGCAGTTTATCGACTCTCGACGAGCAGTACTTC. Together with reference TRBV28 and TRBJ2-7, the CDR3 gives the full variable domain: DVKVTQSSRYLVKRTGEKVFLECVQDMDHENMFWYRQDPGLGLRLIYFSYDVKMKEKGDIPEGYSVSREKKERFSLILESASTNQTSMYLCASSLSTLDEQYFGPGTRLTVT.

V usage is TRBV7-2 and J usage is TRBJ2-7; the D gene could be TRBD1 or TRBD2 (5 bases each). Trimming pared 5 bases from V and 0 bases from J, leaving 11 bases between. In germline, CDR1 is SGHTA, CDR2 FQGNSA. This CDR3 is built from 14 residues. CDR3 residues: CASSRGTSSYEQYF. The CDR3 bases are TGTGCCAGCAGCCGAGGGACCTCCTCCTACGAGCAGTACTTC.

This clonotype occurred many times. The chain is built from TRBV28 and TRBJ2-6; TRBD1 matches at 8 bases. The CDR3 contains 14 residues. Germline V gene sequence: CDR1 MDHEN, CDR2 SYDVKM. The V and J ends lost 4 bases and 6 bases, in that order; junction bases with no gene match: 2. CDR3 region: CASSYRGEANVLTF. CDR3 sequence (DNA): TGTGCCAGCAGTTACAGGGGGGAGGCCAACGTCCTGACTTTC.